The 3 T cell receptor beta chains below come from one sample, sequenced in a study of blood T cell repertoires in COVID-19. The protocol was immunoSEQ multiplex PCR, while the TCRdb copy is restricted to in-frame clones and leaves out a portion. Among around 230,000 clones listed, around 86% were seen once. The sample consisted of PBMCs or T cells enriched from blood (not recorded which). The receptors here all came from a woman aged 40 to 50 with acute COVID-19.

The CDR3 here is CASRDRASDTQYF. DNA for the CDR3: TGTGCCAGCAGGGACAGGGCATCAGATACGCAGTATTTT. The chain joins TRBV6-5 to TRBJ2-3, with 8 bases that match TRBD1. V was clipped by 6 bases and J by 4 bases; unmatched bases: 3. Germline V CDR1 and CDR2: MNHEY, SVGAGI. The CDR3 spans 13 residues.

The gene calls are TRBV6-1 and TRBJ1-2; D may be TRBD1 (5 bases). Trimming pared 3 bases from V and 2 bases from J, leaving 10 bases between. The germline V gene has CDR1 MNHNS and CDR2 SASEGT. The length of the CDR3 is 14 residues. The CDR3: CASSETAINYGYTF. CDR3 DNA sequence: TGTGCCAGCAGTGAGACAGCGATCAACTATGGCTACACCTTC.

The chain couples TRBV16 to TRBJ1-1, with 11 positions matching TRBD1. The V gene end was trimmed by 4 bases and the J gene end by 4 bases; junction bases not matched to a gene: 11. The germline gives CDR1 KGHSY, CDR2 FQNENV. This CDR3 region has 17 residues. The CDR3, as DNA: TGTGCCAGCAGCCCACCCCGGGACAGGGGGAGGGGCACTGAAGCTTTCTTT. This codes for CASSPPRDRGRGTEAFF.